This T cell receptor (beta chain) was profiled in a study of cytomegalovirus exposure and HLA in healthy donors. Primers: 60 Vbeta forward and 13 Jbeta reverse. The assay was immunoSEQ multiplex PCR, and TCRdb's table has in-frame clones only and misses some. Counted here are 130,000 or so clones, 60% to 80% occurring once; the ten biggest clones make up approximately 1.1%. This receptor was identified in a male donor in good health and CMV-seronegative. Sample: PBMCs.

CDR3 coding DNA: TGTGCCAGCAGCCGTGGCCCTGGAGAGACCCAGTACTTC. This gives the protein CASSRGPGETQYF. V is TRBV7-2 and J is TRBJ2-5; D remains ambiguous. CDR3 length: 13 residues. V was shortened by 5 bases and J by 4 bases, with 11 bases between the two germline ends. From germline, CDR1 is SGHTA and CDR2 FQGNSA.